Listed below are T cell receptor beta chains from one sample, sequenced in a study of T-cell memory formation after mild COVID-19. MiXCR, run by TCRdb on the 5' RACE reads, gives a single entry per CDR3 protein. The sample yields about 620,000 distinct CDR3 sequences, about a sixth seen once. Sequenced sample: PBMCs or a T cell subset sorted from them (not recorded which). Receptors originate from an adult woman who had mild COVID-19 (a few samples of this study predate the infection). Cell type and time point are not known. Each CDR3 is given with its conserved first and last residue. Each record gives: clone size, D gene, J gene, V gene, CDR3 protein, CDR3 DNA. A D gene is named only where the DNA matches it firmly. Expanded clones get a size class; other rows say once, few or many, or leave the size out.

abundance: many
d_gene: TRBD2
j_gene: TRBJ2-1
v_gene: TRBV5-6
CDR3aa: CASSSGLPYNEQFF
CDR3nt: TGTGCCAGCAGTTCGGGACTACCTTACAATGAGCAGTTCTTC

abundance: few
d_gene: NA
j_gene: TRBJ1-5
v_gene: TRBV12-5
CDR3aa: CASGYTKRESNQPQHF
CDR3nt: TGTGCTAGTGGCTACACCAAAAGGGAGAGCAATCAGCCCCAGCATTTT

abundance: NA
d_gene: NA
j_gene: TRBJ2-1
v_gene: TRBV18
CDR3aa: CASSPPAGYNEQFF
CDR3nt: TGTGCCAGCTCACCACCTGCGGGATACAATGAGCAGTTCTTC

abundance: few
d_gene: NA
j_gene: TRBJ2-7
v_gene: TRBV6-2/TRBV6-3
CDR3aa: CASSYPLSEQYF
CDR3nt: TGTGCCAGCAGTTACCCTCTCTCTGAGCAGTACTTC

abundance: few
d_gene: NA
j_gene: TRBJ2-7
v_gene: TRBV5-6
CDR3aa: CASSLAASGGYEQYF
CDR3nt: TGTGCCAGCAGCTTGGCGGCGTCAGGAGGATACGAGCAGTACTTC

abundance: few
d_gene: TRBD1
j_gene: TRBJ2-3
v_gene: TRBV20-1
CDR3aa: CSVPRQGNTDTQYF
CDR3nt: TGCAGTGTTCCCCGACAGGGGAACACAGATACGCAGTATTTT

abundance: few
d_gene: NA
j_gene: TRBJ1-2
v_gene: TRBV12-3/TRBV12-4
CDR3aa: CASSRPSRDGYTF
CDR3nt: TGTGCCAGCAGTCGGCCCTCGAGGGATGGCTACACCTTC

abundance: few
d_gene: NA
j_gene: TRBJ2-1
v_gene: TRBV30
CDR3aa: CAWSGDRGSYNEQFF
CDR3nt: TGTGCCTGGAGTGGAGATCGAGGCTCCTACAATGAGCAGTTCTTC

abundance: NA
d_gene: TRBD2
j_gene: TRBJ2-7
v_gene: TRBV28
CDR3aa: CASSQRTSEAYEQYF
CDR3nt: TGTGCCAGCAGTCAGAGGACTAGCGAGGCCTACGAGCAGTACTTC

abundance: NA
d_gene: NA
j_gene: TRBJ2-1
v_gene: TRBV12-3/TRBV12-4
CDR3aa: CASTVGGDSYNEQFF
CDR3nt: TGTGCCAGCACCGTAGGAGGCGACTCCTACAATGAGCAGTTCTTC

abundance: NA
d_gene: NA
j_gene: TRBJ2-3
v_gene: TRBV7-9
CDR3aa: CASSLAGSLATDTQYF
CDR3nt: TGTGCCAGCAGCTTAGCGGGCTCCCTAGCGACAGATACGCAGTATTTT

abundance: many
d_gene: NA
j_gene: TRBJ2-7
v_gene: TRBV20-1
CDR3aa: CSAVRGKGDEQYF
CDR3nt: TGCAGTGCCGTACGGGGGAAAGGGGACGAGCAGTACTTC

abundance: NA
d_gene: NA
j_gene: TRBJ1-1
v_gene: TRBV6-5
CDR3aa: CASSYAGVGTEAFF
CDR3nt: TGTGCCAGCAGTTACGCGGGGGTAGGCACTGAAGCTTTCTTT

abundance: NA
d_gene: NA
j_gene: TRBJ2-1
v_gene: TRBV12-3/TRBV12-4
CDR3aa: CASSSGSLRGEQFF
CDR3nt: TGTGCCAGCAGTTCCGGATCCCTTCGGGGTGAGCAGTTCTTC

abundance: few
d_gene: NA
j_gene: TRBJ2-4
v_gene: TRBV12-3/TRBV12-4
CDR3aa: CASRTLADLAKNIQYF
CDR3nt: TGTGCCAGCAGAACCTTAGCGGACCTAGCCAAAAACATTCAGTACTTC

abundance: NA
d_gene: NA
j_gene: TRBJ1-1
v_gene: TRBV27
CDR3aa: CASRNGPNTEAFF
CDR3nt: TGTGCCAGCAGGAACGGACCGAACACTGAAGCTTTCTTT

abundance: few
d_gene: NA
j_gene: TRBJ1-5
v_gene: TRBV23-1
CDR3aa: CASSQSIGGSNQPQHF
CDR3nt: TGCGCCAGCAGTCAATCGATCGGGGGCAGCAATCAGCCCCAGCATTTT

abundance: NA
d_gene: NA
j_gene: TRBJ1-2
v_gene: TRBV12-3/TRBV12-4
CDR3aa: CASIGSYGYTF
CDR3nt: TGTGCCAGCATAGGGAGCTATGGCTACACCTTC

abundance: NA
d_gene: NA
j_gene: TRBJ1-1
v_gene: TRBV12-3/TRBV12-4
CDR3aa: CASSLETGWTEAFF
CDR3nt: TGTGCCAGCAGTCTGGAAACAGGGTGGACTGAAGCTTTCTTT

abundance: many
d_gene: TRBD2
j_gene: TRBJ2-7
v_gene: TRBV5-1
CDR3aa: CASSKGGLAGSSYEQYF
CDR3nt: TGCGCCAGCAGCAAAGGGGGTCTAGCGGGGAGCTCCTACGAGCAGTACTTC

abundance: NA
d_gene: NA
j_gene: TRBJ1-2
v_gene: TRBV12-3/TRBV12-4
CDR3aa: CASRPGTSQWNYGYTF
CDR3nt: TGTGCCAGCAGACCCGGGACCTCTCAGTGGAACTATGGCTACACCTTC

abundance: few
d_gene: NA
j_gene: TRBJ2-1
v_gene: TRBV24-1
CDR3aa: CATSEGSRHNEQFF
CDR3nt: TGTGCCACCAGTGAGGGTTCCCGACACAATGAGCAGTTCTTC

abundance: NA
d_gene: NA
j_gene: TRBJ1-1
v_gene: TRBV15
CDR3aa: CATSRDQLSNTEAFF
CDR3nt: TGTGCCACCAGCAGAGATCAGCTATCGAACACTGAAGCTTTCTTT

abundance: few
d_gene: TRBD1
j_gene: TRBJ2-3
v_gene: TRBV9
CDR3aa: CASSVSLTARDRVTDTQYF
CDR3nt: TGTGCCAGCAGCGTCAGCCTCACCGCCCGGGACAGGGTTACAGATACGCAGTATTTT

abundance: few
d_gene: NA
j_gene: TRBJ1-2
v_gene: TRBV4-2
CDR3aa: CASSQDLGALRGYTF
CDR3nt: TGTGCCAGCAGCCAAGATCTGGGGGCTTTGAGGGGCTACACCTTC

abundance: NA
d_gene: TRBD2
j_gene: TRBJ2-7
v_gene: TRBV28
CDR3aa: CASSPSGLAGTYEQYF
CDR3nt: TGTGCCAGCAGTCCATCCGGACTAGCGGGAACCTACGAGCAGTACTTC

abundance: many
d_gene: TRBD1
j_gene: TRBJ1-5
v_gene: TRBV20-1
CDR3aa: CSATDRGIYGNQPQHF
CDR3nt: TGCAGTGCCACCGACAGGGGAATTTATGGCAATCAGCCCCAGCATTTT

abundance: NA
d_gene: NA
j_gene: TRBJ2-7
v_gene: TRBV12-3/TRBV12-4
CDR3aa: CASSSLGGWEQYF
CDR3nt: TGTGCCAGCAGTTCCCTGGGGGGTTGGGAGCAGTACTTC

abundance: few
d_gene: NA
j_gene: TRBJ2-2
v_gene: TRBV18
CDR3aa: CASSQGVGELFF
CDR3nt: TGTGCCAGCTCACAGGGAGTCGGGGAGCTGTTTTTT

abundance: few
d_gene: TRBD1
j_gene: TRBJ1-2
v_gene: TRBV5-1
CDR3aa: CASSKTGDYGYTF
CDR3nt: TGCGCCAGCAGCAAAACAGGGGACTATGGCTACACCTTC

abundance: NA
d_gene: NA
j_gene: TRBJ2-3
v_gene: TRBV10-3
CDR3aa: CARRGTDTQYF
CDR3nt: TGTGCCCGACGGGGCACAGATACGCAGTATTTT

abundance: NA
d_gene: TRBD2
j_gene: TRBJ2-3
v_gene: TRBV2
CDR3aa: CASSGSERGGGLDTQYF
CDR3nt: TGTGCCAGCAGTGGTTCGGAGCGGGGCGGGGGGTTAGATACGCAGTATTTT

abundance: few
d_gene: TRBD1
j_gene: TRBJ1-6
v_gene: TRBV12-3/TRBV12-4
CDR3aa: CASSLAGTVGVSPLHF
CDR3nt: TGTGCCAGCAGTTTAGCTGGGACAGTCGGCGTTTCACCCCTCCACTTT

abundance: few
d_gene: NA
j_gene: TRBJ2-1
v_gene: TRBV7-6
CDR3aa: CASSWAEDEQFF
CDR3nt: TGTGCCAGCAGCTGGGCTGAGGATGAGCAGTTCTTC

abundance: many
d_gene: NA
j_gene: TRBJ1-5
v_gene: TRBV7-2
CDR3aa: CASSLNVGDQPQHF
CDR3nt: TGTGCCAGCAGCTTAAATGTGGGAGATCAGCCCCAGCATTTT

abundance: few
d_gene: TRBD1
j_gene: TRBJ2-2
v_gene: TRBV12-3/TRBV12-4
CDR3aa: CASSLQGLELFF
CDR3nt: TGTGCCAGCAGCCTACAGGGGTTGGAGCTGTTTTTT

abundance: many
d_gene: NA
j_gene: TRBJ2-3
v_gene: TRBV24-1
CDR3aa: CATSDLKFAGVDTQYF
CDR3nt: TGTGCCACCAGTGATTTGAAGTTTGCAGGGGTAGATACGCAGTATTTT